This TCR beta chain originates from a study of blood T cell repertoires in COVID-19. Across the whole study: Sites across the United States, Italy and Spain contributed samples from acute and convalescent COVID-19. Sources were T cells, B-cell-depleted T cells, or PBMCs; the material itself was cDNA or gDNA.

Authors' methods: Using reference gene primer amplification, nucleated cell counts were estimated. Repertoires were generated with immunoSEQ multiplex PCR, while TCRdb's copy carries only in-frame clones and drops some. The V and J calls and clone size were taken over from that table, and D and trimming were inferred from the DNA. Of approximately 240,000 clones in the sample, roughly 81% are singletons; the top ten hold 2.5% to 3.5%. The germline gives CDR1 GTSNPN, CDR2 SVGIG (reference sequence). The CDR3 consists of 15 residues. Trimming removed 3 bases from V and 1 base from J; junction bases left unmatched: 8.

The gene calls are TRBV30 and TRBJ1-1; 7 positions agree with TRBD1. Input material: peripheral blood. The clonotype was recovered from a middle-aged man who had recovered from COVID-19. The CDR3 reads CAWSATGATNTEAFF. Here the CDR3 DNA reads TGTGCCTGGAGCGCCACAGGGGCCACGAACACTGAAGCTTTCTTT.